Given below is one T cell receptor beta chain in context. Its antigen is currently unknown. These data belong to a study of T cell responses to AZD1222 COVID-19 vaccine. General study results and limits: Targets within unmutated variant regions were reportedly found for nearly half of spike-specific TCRs.

Measured with immunoSEQ multiplex PCR; TCRdb has only the in-frame clones, and not every one. In the table there are roughly 170,000 clones, 94% of which are singletons. In germline, CDR1 is SGDLS, CDR2 YYNGEE. CDR3 length: 18 amino acids. Deletions cut 3 bases from V and 1 base from J, with 19 bases between. This clonotype originated in an adult who received the AZD1222 COVID-19 vaccine. V and J are TRBV9 and TRBJ2-2; the D gene is possibly TRBD2 (6 bases). This specimen was peripheral blood, taken 28 days after the second AZD1222 dose. This CDR3 is CASSERDFTDLNTGELFF. In DNA, the CDR3 is TGTGCCAGCAGCGAACGGGACTTTACGGATCTGAACACCGGGGAGCTGTTTTTT.